One sample yielded the 12 T cell receptor beta chains listed below, sequenced in a study of cytomegalovirus exposure and HLA in healthy donors. Primers for the PCR totalled 60 Vbeta and 13 Jbeta. Measured with immunoSEQ multiplex PCR; TCRdb has only the in-frame clones, and not every one. The table lists about 260,000 clones, approximately 84% of them singletons. Sequencing was performed on PBMCs. These receptor sequences come from a woman between 40 and 50 years old in good health and CMV-seropositive.

The CDR3 DNA sequence: TGCGCCAGCAGCTCGAGCACAGATACGCAGTATTTT. This encodes CASSSSTDTQYF. The rearrangement links TRBV5-1 to TRBJ2-3; D is unresolved. V shed 3 bases and J shed 0 bases, with 2 bases lying between them. From germline, CDR1 is SGHRS and CDR2 YFSETQ. This CDR3 is 12 amino acids long.

The V call is TRBV5-1, the J call TRBJ2-5, with 9 bases fitting TRBD2. The closer fit of TRBJ2-7 to the DNA end suggests the J call may be wrong. The CDR3 has 15 residues. Germline CDR1 and CDR2: SGHRS and YFSETQ. The CDR3 loop reads CASSLVLAGAYEQYF. CDR3 bases: TGCGCCAGCAGCTTGGTATTAGCGGGGGCCTACGAGCAGTACTTC.

This clone was picked up one time. J is TRBJ2-1 and V is TRBV6-5; D remains unclear. CDR3 size: 14 residues. Per the germline V gene, CDR1 is MNHEY and CDR2 is SVGAGI. V lost 0 bases and J lost 7, with 10 bases in between. In DNA form, the CDR3 reads TGTGCCAGCAGTTACTCTAAGCAATGGAATGAGCAGTTCTTC. This encodes CASSYSKQWNEQFF.

The V and J genes are TRBV2 and TRBJ1-1; D not certain. V lost 6 bases and J lost 1, with 9 bases in between. Germline V CDR1 and CDR2: SNHLY, FYNNEI. This CDR3 is built from 13 residues. CDR3 in amino acids: CASSEGANTEAFF. DNA of the CDR3: TGTGCCAGCAGCGAGGGCGCGAACACTGAAGCTTTCTTT.

CDR3 in amino acids: CASSRTGNNQPQHF. DNA of the CDR3: TGTGCCAGTAGTAGGACAGGTAACAATCAGCCCCAGCATTTT. This rearrangement joins TRBV19 to TRBJ1-5; 7 bases agree with TRBD1. J lost 3 bases, V lost 4 bases, and 3 bases had no gene match. Per germline, CDR1 LNHDA and CDR2 SQIVND (reference sequence). The CDR3 sequence is 14 residues long.

The chain recombines TRBV5-1 with TRBJ2-3, with 7 positions matching TRBD2. The CDR3 is made up of 13 amino acids. From germline, CDR1 is SGHRS and CDR2 YFSETQ. V lost 6 bases and J lost 4; bases outside the gene matches: 5. The DNA of the CDR3 is TGCGCCAGCAATGGGGGAGGGTCAGATACGCAGTATTTT. Its protein product is CASNGGGSDTQYF.

The chain couples TRBV2 to TRBJ1-4, with 8 bases lining up with TRBD1. Germline V CDR1 and CDR2: SNHLY, FYNNEI. The CDR3 has 13 amino acids. V was clipped by 4 bases and J by 8 bases; unmatched bases: 3. CDR3 DNA: TGTGCCAGCAGTGGTAGACAGGGGGAAAAACTGTTTTTT. Translating gives CASSGRQGEKLFF.

This clone was found a few times. The sample has other DNA sequences that encode this CDR3 too. This chain uses TRBV5-1 with TRBJ2-1; 9 bases are a match to TRBD2. After removal of 0 bases from V and 5 bases from J, the junction contained 0 bases not matched to a gene. The germline CDR1 and CDR2 sequences are SGHRS and YFSETQ. This CDR3 is built from 14 residues. The CDR3 DNA sequence: TGCGCCAGCAGCTTGGGACTAGCGGACAATGAGCAGTTCTTC. Encoded protein: CASSLGLADNEQFF.

The sample holds one count of this clone. This CDR3 reads CASSFRGEQYF. The CDR3 DNA follows: TGTGCCAGCAGCTTCCGCGGCGAGCAGTACTTC. The chain recombines TRBV11-2 with TRBJ2-7; D gene unclear. CDR1 is SGHAT, CDR2 FQNNGV, per germline. The length of the CDR3 is 11 residues. Trimming took 3 bases from V and 6 from J, leaving 6 bases between them. Full variable domain (outside the CDR3, taken from reference TRBV11-2 and TRBJ2-7): EAGVAQSPRYKIIEKRQSVAFWCNPISGHATLYWYQQILGQGPKLLIQFQNNGVVDDSQLPKDRFSAERLKGVDSTLKIQPAKLEDSAVYLCASSFRGEQYFGPGTRLTVT.

This chain connects TRBV28 to TRBJ1-2; maybe TRBD1 (6 bases). Germline V CDR1 and CDR2: MDHEN, SYDVKM. The CDR3 totals 16 residues. The germline V and J ends were trimmed by 5 bases and 7 bases, with 23 bases remaining between them. The CDR3 region has the DNA TGTGCCAGCAGTGGCCGGGACCCCGGGACAAAGGGTGGCTACACCTTC. Protein product: CASSGRDPGTKGGYTF.

The chain employs TRBV5-6 and TRBJ1-3, with a tentative D call TRBD1 (6 bases). The CDR3 sequence is 12 residues long. Germline V gene lookup returns CDR1 SGHDT and CDR2 YYEEEE. The V end was cut by 4 bases, the J end by 13 bases, with 15 bases between. CDR3 DNA sequence: TGTGCCAGCAGCCCATTACAGGGAACTATATATTTT. It codes for CASSPLQGTIYF.

The chain has TRBV7-9 and TRBJ2-7; weak D call: TRBD2 (6 bases). Deletions cut 2 bases from V and 3 bases from J, with 11 bases between. Germline V lookup: CDR1 SEHNR, CDR2 FQNEAQ (reference sequence). This CDR3 comprises 14 residues. The CDR3 region is CASSLLAPYYEQYF. CDR3 nucleotides: TGTGCCAGCAGCTTACTAGCGCCATACTACGAGCAGTACTTC. Complete variable domain (other parts from reference TRBV7-9 and TRBJ2-7): DTGVSQNPRHKITKRGQNVTFRCDPISEHNRLYWYRQTLGQGPEFLTYFQNEAQLEKSRLLSDRFSAERPKGSFSTLEIQRTEQGDSAMYLCASSLLAPYYEQYFGPGTRLTVT.